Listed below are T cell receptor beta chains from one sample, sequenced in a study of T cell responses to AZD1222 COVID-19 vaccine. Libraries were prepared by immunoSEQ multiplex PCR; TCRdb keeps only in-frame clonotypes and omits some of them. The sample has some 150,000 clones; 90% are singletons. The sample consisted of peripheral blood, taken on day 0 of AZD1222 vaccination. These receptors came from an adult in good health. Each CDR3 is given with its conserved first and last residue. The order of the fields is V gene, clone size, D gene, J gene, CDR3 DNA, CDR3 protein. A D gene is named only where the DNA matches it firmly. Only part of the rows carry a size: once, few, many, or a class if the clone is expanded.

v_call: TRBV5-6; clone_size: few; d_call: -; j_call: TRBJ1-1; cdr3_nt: TGTGCCAGCAGCCTGAGGGGGACTGAAGCTTTCTTT; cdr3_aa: CASSLRGTEAFF
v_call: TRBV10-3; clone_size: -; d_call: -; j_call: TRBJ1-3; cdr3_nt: TGTGCCATCAGGGAACCGACCTCTGGAAACACCATATATTTT; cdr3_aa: CAIREPTSGNTIYF
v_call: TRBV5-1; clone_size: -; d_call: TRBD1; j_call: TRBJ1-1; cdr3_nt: TGCGCCAGCAGCTTGGACGGACAGGCCCCTGAAGCTTTCTTT; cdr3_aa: CASSLDGQAPEAFF
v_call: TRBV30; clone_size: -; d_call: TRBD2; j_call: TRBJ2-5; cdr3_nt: TGTGCCTGGAGTGTACCGGGGGGCCAAGAGACCCAGTACTTC; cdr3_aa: CAWSVPGGQETQYF
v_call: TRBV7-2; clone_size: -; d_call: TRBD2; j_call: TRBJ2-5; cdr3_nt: TGTGCCAGCAGTTTAGGGACTAGCGGGATCGTTAGGGAGACCCAGTACTTC; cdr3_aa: CASSLGTSGIVRETQYF
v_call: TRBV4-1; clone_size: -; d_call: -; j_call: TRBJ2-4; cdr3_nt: TGCGCCAGCAGCCAACACGGGACTGGCCAAAACATTCAGTACTTC; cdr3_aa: CASSQHGTGQNIQYF
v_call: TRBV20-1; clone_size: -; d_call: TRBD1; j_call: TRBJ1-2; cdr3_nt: TGCAGTGCTAGTAAGAGGGACAGCGGATTCTATGGCTACACCTTC; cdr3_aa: CSASKRDSGFYGYTF
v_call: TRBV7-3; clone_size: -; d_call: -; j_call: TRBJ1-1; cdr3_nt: TGTGCCAGCAGCCCTAGGGGGGGATATAACACTGAAGCTTTCTTT; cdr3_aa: CASSPRGGYNTEAFF
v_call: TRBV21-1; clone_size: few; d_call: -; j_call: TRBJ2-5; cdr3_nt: TGTGCCAGCAGCAAAGGGCTTCAAGAGACCCAGTACTTC; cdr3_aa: CASSKGLQETQYF
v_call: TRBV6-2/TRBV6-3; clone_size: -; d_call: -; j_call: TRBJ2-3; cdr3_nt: TGTGCCAGCAGTTACCGGGAATTGGGTGGTGCAGATACGCAGTATTTT; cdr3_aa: CASSYRELGGADTQYF
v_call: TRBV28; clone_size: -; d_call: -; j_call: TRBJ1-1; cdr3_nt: TGTGCCAGCAGTCCCGGGACACCCTACACTGAAGCTTTCTTT; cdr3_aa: CASSPGTPYTEAFF
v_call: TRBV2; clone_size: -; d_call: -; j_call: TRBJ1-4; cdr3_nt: TGTGCCACCAGGTCCCACAGGGCAACTAATGAAAAACTGTTTTTT; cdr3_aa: CATRSHRATNEKLFF
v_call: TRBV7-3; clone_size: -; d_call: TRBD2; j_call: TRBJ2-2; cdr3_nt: TGTGCCAGCAGCCCGGGACTAGCGGGAGGGCCGGGCACCGGGGAGCTGTTTTTT; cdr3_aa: CASSPGLAGGPGTGELFF
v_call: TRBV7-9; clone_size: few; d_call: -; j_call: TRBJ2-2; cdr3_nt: TGTGCCAGCAGCTTAAGCCTCGGGGAGCTGTTTTTT; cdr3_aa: CASSLSLGELFF
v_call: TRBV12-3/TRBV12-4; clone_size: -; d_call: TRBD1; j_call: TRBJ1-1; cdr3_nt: TGTGCCAGCAGTCTACAGGGGGACACTGAAGCTTTCTTT; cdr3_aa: CASSLQGDTEAFF
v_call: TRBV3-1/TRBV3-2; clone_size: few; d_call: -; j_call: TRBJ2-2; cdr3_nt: TGTGCCAGCAGCCAAGGATCCGGACCGAACACCGGGGAGCTGTTTTTT; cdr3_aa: CASSQGSGPNTGELFF
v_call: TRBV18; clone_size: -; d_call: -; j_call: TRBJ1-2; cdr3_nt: TGTGCCAGCTCACCAGGGGCAGGCTACACCTTC; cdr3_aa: CASSPGAGYTF
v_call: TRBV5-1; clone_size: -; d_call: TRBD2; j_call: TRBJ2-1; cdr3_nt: TGCGCCAGCAGCTTGGGGACTAGCTCCTACAATGAGCAGTTCTTC; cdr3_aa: CASSLGTSSYNEQFF
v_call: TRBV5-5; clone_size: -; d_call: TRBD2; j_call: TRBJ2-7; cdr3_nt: TGTGCCAGCAGCTCAGCACTAGCGGGGATCTCCTACGAGCAGTACTTC; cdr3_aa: CASSSALAGISYEQYF
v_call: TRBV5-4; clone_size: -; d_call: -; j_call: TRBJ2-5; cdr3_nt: TGTGCCAGCAGCTTTGGACTTCTGACCTCGGAGATGGAGACCCAGTACTTC; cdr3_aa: CASSFGLLTSEMETQYF
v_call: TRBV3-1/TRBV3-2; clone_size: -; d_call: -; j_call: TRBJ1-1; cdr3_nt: TGTGCCAGCAGCCTAGGGATAGCTTTCTTT; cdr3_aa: CASSLGIAFF
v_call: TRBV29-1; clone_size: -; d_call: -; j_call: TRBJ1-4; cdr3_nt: TGCAGCGTCCGAAACAGCCTCGAAGGTGAAAAACTGTTTTTT; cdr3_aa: CSVRNSLEGEKLFF
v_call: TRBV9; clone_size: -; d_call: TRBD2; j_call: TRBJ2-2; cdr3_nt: TGTGCCAGCAGCCAGTCGTCCGGGGGGACCGGGGAGCTGTTTTTT; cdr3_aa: CASSQSSGGTGELFF
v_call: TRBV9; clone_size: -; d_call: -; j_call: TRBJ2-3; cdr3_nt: TGTGCCAGCAGCGGCGGTGCGGTCCCTAGCACAGATACGCAGTATTTT; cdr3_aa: CASSGGAVPSTDTQYF
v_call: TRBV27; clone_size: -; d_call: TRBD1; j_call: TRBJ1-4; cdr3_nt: TGTGCCAGCAGTCCACCCCGACAGGGCCCTAATGAAAAACTGTTTTTT; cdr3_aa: CASSPPRQGPNEKLFF
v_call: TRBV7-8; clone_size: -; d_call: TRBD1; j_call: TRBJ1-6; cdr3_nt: TGTGCCAGCAGCTTAGCGGGAGGACAGGATGGAAATTCACCCCTCCACTTT; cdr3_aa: CASSLAGGQDGNSPLHF
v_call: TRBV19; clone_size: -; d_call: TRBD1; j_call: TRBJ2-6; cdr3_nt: TGTGCCAGTAGTCCCGGGACAGGGTCCGGGGCCAACGTCCTGACTTTC; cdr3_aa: CASSPGTGSGANVLTF
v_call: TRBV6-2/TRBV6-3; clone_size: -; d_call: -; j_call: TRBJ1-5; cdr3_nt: TGTGCCAGCAGCCTTCACCGGGACAGCAATCAGCCCCAGCATTTT; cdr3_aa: CASSLHRDSNQPQHF
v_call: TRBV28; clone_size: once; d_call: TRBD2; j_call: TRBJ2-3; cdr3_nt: TGTGTAAGCGGGAGGCCATCCACAGATACGCAGTATTTT; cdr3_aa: CVSGRPSTDTQYF
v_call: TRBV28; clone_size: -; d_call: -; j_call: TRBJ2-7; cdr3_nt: TGTGCCAGCAGCCAGGACTTCTACGAGCAGTACTTC; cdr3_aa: CASSQDFYEQYF
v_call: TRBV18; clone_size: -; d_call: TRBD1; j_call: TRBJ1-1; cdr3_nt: TGTGCCAGCTCATCAGGGACAGGGGTAGGGACTGAAGCTTTCTTT; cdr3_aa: CASSSGTGVGTEAFF